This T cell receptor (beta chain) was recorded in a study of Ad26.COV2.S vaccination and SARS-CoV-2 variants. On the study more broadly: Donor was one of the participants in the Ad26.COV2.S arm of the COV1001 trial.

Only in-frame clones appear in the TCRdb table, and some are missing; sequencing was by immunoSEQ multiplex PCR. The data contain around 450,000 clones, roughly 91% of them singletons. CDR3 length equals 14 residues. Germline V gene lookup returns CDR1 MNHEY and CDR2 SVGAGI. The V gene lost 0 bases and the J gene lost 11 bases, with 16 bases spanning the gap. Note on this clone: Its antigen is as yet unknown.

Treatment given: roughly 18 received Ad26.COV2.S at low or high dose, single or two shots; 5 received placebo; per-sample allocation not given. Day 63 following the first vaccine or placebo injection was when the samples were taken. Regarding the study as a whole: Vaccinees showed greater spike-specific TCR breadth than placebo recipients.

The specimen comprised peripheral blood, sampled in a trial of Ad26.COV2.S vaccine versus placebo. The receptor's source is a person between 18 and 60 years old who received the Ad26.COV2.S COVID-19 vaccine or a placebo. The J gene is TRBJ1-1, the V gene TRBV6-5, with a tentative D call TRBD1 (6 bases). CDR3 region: CASSYSGGLIGAFF. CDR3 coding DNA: TGTGCCAGCAGTTACTCCGGGGGGCTGATAGGGGCTTTCTTT.